This T cell receptor beta chain was identified in a study of T cell changes during pregnancy in multiple sclerosis. Data came from immunoSEQ multiplex PCR; TCRdb stores just in-frame clones and leaves some out. The data show some 43,000 clones, with roughly 87% seen just once and over 8% held by the top ten. V was clipped by 6 bases and J by 2 bases, with 8 bases between them. Germline values: CDR1 SNHLY, CDR2 FYNNEI. The CDR3 length is 12 residues. Source: CD8+ T cells from peripheral blood mononuclear cells, taken in the first trimester of pregnancy. The chain couples TRBV2 to TRBJ2-7; D may be TRBD2 (6 bases). The clonotype originates from a female donor with multiple sclerosis, enrolled in a pregnancy study. CDR3 DNA: TGTGCCAGCAGGGGCGGGGCCTACGAGCAGTACTTC. Its translation: CASRGGAYEQYF.